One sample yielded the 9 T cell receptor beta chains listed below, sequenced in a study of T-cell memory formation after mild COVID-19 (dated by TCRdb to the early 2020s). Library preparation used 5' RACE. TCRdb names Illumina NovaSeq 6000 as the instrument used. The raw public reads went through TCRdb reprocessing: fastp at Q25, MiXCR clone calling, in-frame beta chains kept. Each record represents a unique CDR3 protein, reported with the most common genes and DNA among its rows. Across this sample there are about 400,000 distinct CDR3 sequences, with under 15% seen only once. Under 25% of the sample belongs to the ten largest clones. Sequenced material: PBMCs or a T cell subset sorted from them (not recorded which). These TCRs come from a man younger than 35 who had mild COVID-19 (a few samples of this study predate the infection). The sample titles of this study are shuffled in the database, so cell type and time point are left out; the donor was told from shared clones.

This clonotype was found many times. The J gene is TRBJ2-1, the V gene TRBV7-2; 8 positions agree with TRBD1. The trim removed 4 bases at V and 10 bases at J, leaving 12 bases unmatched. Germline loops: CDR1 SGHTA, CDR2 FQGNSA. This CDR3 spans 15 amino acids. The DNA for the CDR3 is TGTGCCAGCAGCTCCACCGGGACAGGATCTATAGAGCAGTTCTTC. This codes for CASSSTGTGSIEQFF. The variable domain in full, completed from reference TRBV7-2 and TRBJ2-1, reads GAGVSQSPSNKVTEKGKDVELRCDPISGHTALYWYRQSLGQGLEFLIYFQGNSAPDKSGLPSDRFSAERTGGSVSTLTIQRTQQEDSAVYLCASSSTGTGSIEQFFGPGTRLTVL.

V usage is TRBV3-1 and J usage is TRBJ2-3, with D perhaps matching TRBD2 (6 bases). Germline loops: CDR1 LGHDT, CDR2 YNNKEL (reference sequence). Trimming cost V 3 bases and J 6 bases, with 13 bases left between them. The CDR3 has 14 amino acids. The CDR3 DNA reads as TGTGCCAGCAGCCAGGGGACTGGATCGGATACGCAGTATTTT. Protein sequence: CASSQGTGSDTQYF.

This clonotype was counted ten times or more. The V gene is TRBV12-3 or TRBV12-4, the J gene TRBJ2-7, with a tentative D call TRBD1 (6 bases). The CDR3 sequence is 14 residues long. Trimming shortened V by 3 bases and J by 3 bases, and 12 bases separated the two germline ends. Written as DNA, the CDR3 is TGTGCCAGCAGTTTGGGGACATCCTACTACGAGCAGTACTTC. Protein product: CASSLGTSYYEQYF.

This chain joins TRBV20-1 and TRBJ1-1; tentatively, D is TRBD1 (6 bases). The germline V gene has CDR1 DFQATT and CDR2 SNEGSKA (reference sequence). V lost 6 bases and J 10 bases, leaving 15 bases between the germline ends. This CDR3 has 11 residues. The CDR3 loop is CSARSQGPAFF. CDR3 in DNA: TGCAGTGCGAGAAGTCAGGGGCCAGCTTTCTTT.

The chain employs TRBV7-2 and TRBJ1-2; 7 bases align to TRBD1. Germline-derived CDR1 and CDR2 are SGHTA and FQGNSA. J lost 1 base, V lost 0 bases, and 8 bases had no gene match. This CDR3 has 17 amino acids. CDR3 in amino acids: CASSLAPTRGFNYGYTF. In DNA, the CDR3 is TGTGCCAGCAGCTTAGCCCCCACCAGGGGGTTTAACTATGGCTACACCTTC.

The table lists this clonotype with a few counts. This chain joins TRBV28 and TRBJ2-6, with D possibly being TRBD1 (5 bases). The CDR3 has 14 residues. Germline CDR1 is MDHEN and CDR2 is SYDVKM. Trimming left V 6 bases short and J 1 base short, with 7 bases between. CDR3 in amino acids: CASRSGSGANVLTF. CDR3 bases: TGTGCCAGCAGATCAGGGTCTGGGGCCAACGTCCTGACTTTC.

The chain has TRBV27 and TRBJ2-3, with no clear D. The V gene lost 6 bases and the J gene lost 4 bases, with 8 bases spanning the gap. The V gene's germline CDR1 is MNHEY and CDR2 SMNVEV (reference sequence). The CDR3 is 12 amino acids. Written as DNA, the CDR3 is TGTGCCAGCAGAACAACTGCAGATACGCAGTATTTT. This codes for CASRTTADTQYF.

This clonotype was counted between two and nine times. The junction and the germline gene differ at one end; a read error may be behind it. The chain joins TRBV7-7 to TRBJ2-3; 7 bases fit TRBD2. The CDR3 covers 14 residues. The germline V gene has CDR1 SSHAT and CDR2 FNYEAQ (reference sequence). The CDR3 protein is CASSQTSRTDTQYF. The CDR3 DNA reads TGTGCTAGCAGCCAGACTAGCCGCACAGATACGCAGTATTTT.

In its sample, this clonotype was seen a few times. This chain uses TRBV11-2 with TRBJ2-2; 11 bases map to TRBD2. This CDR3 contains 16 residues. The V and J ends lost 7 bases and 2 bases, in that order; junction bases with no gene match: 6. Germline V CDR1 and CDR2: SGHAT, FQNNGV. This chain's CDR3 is CASTVTSGVNTGELFF. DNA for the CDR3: TGTGCCAGCACCGTGACTAGCGGGGTAAACACCGGGGAGCTGTTTTTT.